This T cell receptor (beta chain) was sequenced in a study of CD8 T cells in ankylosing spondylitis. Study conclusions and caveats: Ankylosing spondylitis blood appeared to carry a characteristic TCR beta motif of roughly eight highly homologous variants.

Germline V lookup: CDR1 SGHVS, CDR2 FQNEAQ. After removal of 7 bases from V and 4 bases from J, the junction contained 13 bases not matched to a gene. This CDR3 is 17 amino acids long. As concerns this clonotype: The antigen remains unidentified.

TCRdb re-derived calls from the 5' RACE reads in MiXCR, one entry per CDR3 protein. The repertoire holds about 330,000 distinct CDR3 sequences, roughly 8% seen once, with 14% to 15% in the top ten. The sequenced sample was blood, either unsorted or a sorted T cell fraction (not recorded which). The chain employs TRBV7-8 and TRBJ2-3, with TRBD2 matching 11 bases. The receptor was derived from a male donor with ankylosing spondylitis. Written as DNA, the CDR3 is TGTGCCAGCATACTAGCGGGAGCCCAGGCTGGCGCAGATACGCAGTATTTT. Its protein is CASILAGAQAGADTQYF.